This T cell receptor (beta chain) derives from a study of control samples from healthy donors and cancer patients. The CDR3 sequence is 13 residues long. V was shortened by 5 bases and J by 1 base, with 11 bases between the two germline ends. From germline, CDR1 is SQVTM and CDR2 ANQGSEA. Profiled with immunoSEQ multiplex PCR; TCRdb holds only in-frame clones, not every one. Among over 150,000 clones listed, around 94% were seen once. The receptor was derived from a man in his 60s with colorectal cancer. The specimen sequenced was PBMCs. The rearrangement links TRBV29-1 to TRBJ1-2; the D gene is possibly TRBD1 (6 bases). The CDR3, as DNA: TGCAGCGTTCAACAGGGACTTAACTATGGCTACACCTTC. Protein sequence: CSVQQGLNYGYTF.